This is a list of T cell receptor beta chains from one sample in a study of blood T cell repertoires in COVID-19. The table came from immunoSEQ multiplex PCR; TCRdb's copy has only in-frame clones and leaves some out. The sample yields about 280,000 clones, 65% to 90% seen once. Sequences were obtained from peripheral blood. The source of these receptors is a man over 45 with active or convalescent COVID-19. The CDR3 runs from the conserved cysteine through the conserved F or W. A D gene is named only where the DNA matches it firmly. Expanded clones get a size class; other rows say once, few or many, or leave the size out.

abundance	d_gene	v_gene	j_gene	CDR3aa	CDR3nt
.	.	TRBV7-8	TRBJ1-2	CASSLDWRNYGYTF	TGTGCCAGCAGCTTAGATTGGCGGAACTATGGCTACACCTTC
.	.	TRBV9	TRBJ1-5	CASSLDTDQPQHF	TGTGCCAGCAGCCTAGACACCGATCAGCCCCAGCATTTT
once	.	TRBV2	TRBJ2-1	CASSEAGGRWNEQFF	TGTGCCAGCAGTGAAGCGGGGGGGCGGTGGAATGAGCAGTTCTTC
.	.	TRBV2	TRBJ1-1	CASNTGMNTEAFF	TGTGCCAGTAATACCGGGATGAACACTGAAGCTTTCTTT
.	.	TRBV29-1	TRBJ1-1	CSGEGPLNTEAFF	TGCAGCGGGGAGGGACCCCTGAACACTGAAGCTTTCTTT
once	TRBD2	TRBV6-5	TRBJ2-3	CASSWRTSGSRDTQYF	TGTGCCAGCAGTTGGAGGACTAGCGGGTCTCGAGATACGCAGTATTTT
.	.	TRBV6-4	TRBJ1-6	CASPQGRSYNSPLHF	TGTGCCAGCCCCCAGGGGCGCTCCTATAATTCACCCCTCCACTTT
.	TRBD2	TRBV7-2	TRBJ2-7	CASSPVGLAGGEQYF	TGTGCCAGCAGCCCGGTGGGACTAGCGGGAGGCGAGCAGTACTTC
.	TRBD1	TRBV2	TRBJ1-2	CASSGDRDRAVYGYTF	TGTGCCAGCAGCGGCGACAGGGACAGGGCAGTCTATGGCTACACCTTC
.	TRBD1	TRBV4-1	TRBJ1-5	CASSHSNQGASPQHF	TGCGCCAGCAGCCATTCTAACCAGGGGGCAAGCCCCCAGCATTTT
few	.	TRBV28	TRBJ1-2	CASSLYAGSYGYTF	TGTGCCAGCAGTCTCTATGCGGGTTCCTATGGCTACACCTTC
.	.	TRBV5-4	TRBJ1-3	CASSLWTAPGNTIYF	TGTGCCAGCAGTCTGTGGACAGCTCCTGGAAACACCATATATTTT
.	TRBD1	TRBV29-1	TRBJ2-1	CSVEAQDRSSYNEQFF	TGCAGCGTTGAAGCCCAGGACAGGAGCTCCTACAATGAGCAGTTCTTC
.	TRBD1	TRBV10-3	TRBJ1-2	CAISESDRGYGYTF	TGTGCCATCAGTGAATCCGACAGGGGATATGGCTACACCTTC
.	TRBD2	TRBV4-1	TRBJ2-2	CASSQIAGVTGELFF	TGCGCCAGCAGCCAAATAGCGGGAGTCACCGGGGAGCTGTTTTTT
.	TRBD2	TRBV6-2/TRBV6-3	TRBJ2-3	CASSYGAGADTQYF	TGTGCCAGCAGTTACGGGGCGGGGGCAGATACGCAGTATTTT
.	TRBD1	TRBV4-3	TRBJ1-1	CASSQTGATEAFF	TGCGCCAGCAGCCAGACAGGGGCGACTGAAGCTTTCTTT
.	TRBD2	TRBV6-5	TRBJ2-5	CASSLGPGLAEETQYF	TGTGCCAGCAGTTTAGGGCCCGGACTAGCGGAAGAGACCCAGTACTTC
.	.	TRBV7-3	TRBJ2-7	CASSPDSTRAYEQYF	TGTGCCAGCAGCCCGGACTCGACGCGGGCCTACGAGCAGTACTTC
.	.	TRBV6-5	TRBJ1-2	CASSYSLSGGGATF	TGTGCCAGCAGTTACTCCTTGTCTGGGGGGGGCGCCACCTTC
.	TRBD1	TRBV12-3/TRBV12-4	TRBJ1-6	CASWDRGVSPLHF	TGTGCCAGCTGGGACAGGGGGGTTTCACCCCTCCACTTT
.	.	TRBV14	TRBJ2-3	CASSQWTLTDTQYF	TGTGCCAGCAGCCAATGGACACTCACAGATACGCAGTATTTT
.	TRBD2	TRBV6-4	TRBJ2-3	CASSDGNRPGTRKYF	TGTGCCAGCAGTGACGGGAACCGTCCCGGGACTAGAAAGTATTTT
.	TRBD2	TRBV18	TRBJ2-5	CASSPVGGETQYF	TGTGCCAGCTCACCAGTGGGAGGGGAGACCCAGTACTTC
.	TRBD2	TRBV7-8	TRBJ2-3	CASSSRLAGGLDTQYF	TGTGCCAGCAGCTCCAGACTAGCGGGAGGGTTGGATACGCAGTATTTT
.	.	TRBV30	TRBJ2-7	CASLTGTYEQYF	TGTGCCTCCCTGACAGGCACCTACGAGCAGTACTTC
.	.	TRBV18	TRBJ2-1	CASSPPGRGASGPPNEQFF	TGTGCCAGCTCACCACCTGGCAGGGGGGCTAGCGGGCCCCCCAATGAGCAGTTCTTC
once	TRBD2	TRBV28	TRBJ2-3	CASIAGGTDTQYF	TGTGCCAGCATTGCGGGGGGCACAGATACGCAGTATTTT
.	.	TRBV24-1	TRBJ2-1	CATSDSGFGEQFF	TGTGCCACCAGTGATTCCGGGTTTGGTGAGCAGTTCTTC
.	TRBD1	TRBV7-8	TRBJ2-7	CASSLEGQVTDEQYF	TGTGCCAGCAGCCTAGAAGGACAGGTCACCGACGAGCAGTACTTC
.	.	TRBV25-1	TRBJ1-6	CASSEYIRNSPLHF	TGTGCCAGCAGTGAATATATACGGAATTCACCCCTCCACTTT
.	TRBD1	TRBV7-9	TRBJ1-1	CASSHDPRDRGKTEAFF	TGTGCCAGCAGCCACGATCCCCGGGACAGGGGAAAAACTGAAGCTTTCTTT
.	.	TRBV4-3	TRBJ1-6	CASSQVRAGIDSPLHF	TGCGCCAGCAGCCAAGTCAGGGCGGGGATCGACTCACCCCTCCACTTT
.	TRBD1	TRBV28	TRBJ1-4	CASSVTGPEKLFF	TGTGCCAGCAGTGTGACAGGGCCTGAAAAACTGTTTTTT
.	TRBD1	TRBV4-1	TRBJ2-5	CASSQGGQVGETQYF	TGCGCCAGCAGCCAAGGTGGACAGGTAGGAGAGACCCAGTACTTC
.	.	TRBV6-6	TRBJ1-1	CASSYSGGVNTEAFF	TGTGCCAGCAGTTACTCTGGGGGGGTGAACACTGAAGCTTTCTTT
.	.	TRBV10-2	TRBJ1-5	CASSERRDSNQPQHF	TGCGCCAGCAGTGAGCGGAGGGATAGCAATCAGCCCCAGCATTTT
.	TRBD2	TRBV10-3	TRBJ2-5	CAISGGTSGETQYF	TGTGCCATCAGTGGGGGGACTAGCGGGGAGACCCAGTACTTC
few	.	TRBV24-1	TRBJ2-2	CATSDPRTGTGELFF	TGTGCCACCAGTGATCCAAGGACGGGGACCGGGGAGCTGTTTTTT
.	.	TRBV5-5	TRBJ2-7	CASSLARGAYEQYF	TGTGCCAGCAGCTTGGCCAGGGGGGCCTACGAGCAGTACTTC
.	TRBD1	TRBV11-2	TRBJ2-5	CASSLARTGGETQYF	TGTGCCAGCAGCTTAGCGAGGACAGGAGGAGAGACCCAGTACTTC
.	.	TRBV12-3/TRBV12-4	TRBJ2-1	CASIRLDSNEQFF	TGTGCCAGCATTCGGCTAGACAGCAATGAGCAGTTCTTC
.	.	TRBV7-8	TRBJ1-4	CASSPGGRKLFF	TGTGCCAGCAGCCCCGGAGGGAGAAAACTGTTTTTT
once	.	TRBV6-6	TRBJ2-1	CASSDRGENEQFF	TGTGCCAGCAGTGACCGGGGAGAGAATGAGCAGTTCTTC
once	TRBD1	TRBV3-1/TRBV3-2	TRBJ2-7	CASSLSTGTYEQYF	TGTGCCAGCAGCCTCTCGACAGGGACCTACGAGCAGTACTTC
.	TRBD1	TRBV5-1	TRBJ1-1	CASSLGTGSNTEAFF	TGCGCCAGCAGCTTGGGGACAGGATCGAACACTGAAGCTTTCTTT
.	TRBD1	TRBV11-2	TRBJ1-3	CASSLGYRGRFSGNTIYF	TGTGCCAGCAGCTTAGGGTACAGGGGGCGCTTCTCTGGAAACACCATATATTTT
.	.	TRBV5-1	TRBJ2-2	CASSLYTGELFF	TGCGCCAGCAGCTTGTATACCGGGGAGCTGTTTTTT
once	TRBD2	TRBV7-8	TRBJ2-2	CASSFKLAGGSGELFF	TGTGCCAGCAGCTTCAAGCTAGCGGGAGGGTCCGGGGAGCTGTTTTTT
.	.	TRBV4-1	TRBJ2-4	CASSQDLRERENIQYF	TGCGCCAGCAGCCAAGATCTCCGGGAGAGGGAAAACATTCAGTACTTC
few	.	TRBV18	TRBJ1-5	CASSPADSNQPQHF	TGTGCCAGCTCACCGGCTGATAGCAATCAGCCCCAGCATTTT
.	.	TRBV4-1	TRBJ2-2	CASSQGPKPGELFF	TGCGCCAGCAGCCAGGGCCCCAAGCCCGGGGAGCTGTTTTTT
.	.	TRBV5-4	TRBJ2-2	CASSRYGTFTGELFF	TGTGCCAGCAGTCGTTATGGGACATTCACCGGGGAGCTGTTTTTT
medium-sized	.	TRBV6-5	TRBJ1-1	CASKGSTEAFF	TGTGCCAGCAAAGGGAGCACTGAAGCTTTCTTT
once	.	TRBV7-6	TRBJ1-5	CASSLAFNQPQHF	TGTGCCAGCAGCTTAGCCTTTAATCAGCCCCAGCATTTT